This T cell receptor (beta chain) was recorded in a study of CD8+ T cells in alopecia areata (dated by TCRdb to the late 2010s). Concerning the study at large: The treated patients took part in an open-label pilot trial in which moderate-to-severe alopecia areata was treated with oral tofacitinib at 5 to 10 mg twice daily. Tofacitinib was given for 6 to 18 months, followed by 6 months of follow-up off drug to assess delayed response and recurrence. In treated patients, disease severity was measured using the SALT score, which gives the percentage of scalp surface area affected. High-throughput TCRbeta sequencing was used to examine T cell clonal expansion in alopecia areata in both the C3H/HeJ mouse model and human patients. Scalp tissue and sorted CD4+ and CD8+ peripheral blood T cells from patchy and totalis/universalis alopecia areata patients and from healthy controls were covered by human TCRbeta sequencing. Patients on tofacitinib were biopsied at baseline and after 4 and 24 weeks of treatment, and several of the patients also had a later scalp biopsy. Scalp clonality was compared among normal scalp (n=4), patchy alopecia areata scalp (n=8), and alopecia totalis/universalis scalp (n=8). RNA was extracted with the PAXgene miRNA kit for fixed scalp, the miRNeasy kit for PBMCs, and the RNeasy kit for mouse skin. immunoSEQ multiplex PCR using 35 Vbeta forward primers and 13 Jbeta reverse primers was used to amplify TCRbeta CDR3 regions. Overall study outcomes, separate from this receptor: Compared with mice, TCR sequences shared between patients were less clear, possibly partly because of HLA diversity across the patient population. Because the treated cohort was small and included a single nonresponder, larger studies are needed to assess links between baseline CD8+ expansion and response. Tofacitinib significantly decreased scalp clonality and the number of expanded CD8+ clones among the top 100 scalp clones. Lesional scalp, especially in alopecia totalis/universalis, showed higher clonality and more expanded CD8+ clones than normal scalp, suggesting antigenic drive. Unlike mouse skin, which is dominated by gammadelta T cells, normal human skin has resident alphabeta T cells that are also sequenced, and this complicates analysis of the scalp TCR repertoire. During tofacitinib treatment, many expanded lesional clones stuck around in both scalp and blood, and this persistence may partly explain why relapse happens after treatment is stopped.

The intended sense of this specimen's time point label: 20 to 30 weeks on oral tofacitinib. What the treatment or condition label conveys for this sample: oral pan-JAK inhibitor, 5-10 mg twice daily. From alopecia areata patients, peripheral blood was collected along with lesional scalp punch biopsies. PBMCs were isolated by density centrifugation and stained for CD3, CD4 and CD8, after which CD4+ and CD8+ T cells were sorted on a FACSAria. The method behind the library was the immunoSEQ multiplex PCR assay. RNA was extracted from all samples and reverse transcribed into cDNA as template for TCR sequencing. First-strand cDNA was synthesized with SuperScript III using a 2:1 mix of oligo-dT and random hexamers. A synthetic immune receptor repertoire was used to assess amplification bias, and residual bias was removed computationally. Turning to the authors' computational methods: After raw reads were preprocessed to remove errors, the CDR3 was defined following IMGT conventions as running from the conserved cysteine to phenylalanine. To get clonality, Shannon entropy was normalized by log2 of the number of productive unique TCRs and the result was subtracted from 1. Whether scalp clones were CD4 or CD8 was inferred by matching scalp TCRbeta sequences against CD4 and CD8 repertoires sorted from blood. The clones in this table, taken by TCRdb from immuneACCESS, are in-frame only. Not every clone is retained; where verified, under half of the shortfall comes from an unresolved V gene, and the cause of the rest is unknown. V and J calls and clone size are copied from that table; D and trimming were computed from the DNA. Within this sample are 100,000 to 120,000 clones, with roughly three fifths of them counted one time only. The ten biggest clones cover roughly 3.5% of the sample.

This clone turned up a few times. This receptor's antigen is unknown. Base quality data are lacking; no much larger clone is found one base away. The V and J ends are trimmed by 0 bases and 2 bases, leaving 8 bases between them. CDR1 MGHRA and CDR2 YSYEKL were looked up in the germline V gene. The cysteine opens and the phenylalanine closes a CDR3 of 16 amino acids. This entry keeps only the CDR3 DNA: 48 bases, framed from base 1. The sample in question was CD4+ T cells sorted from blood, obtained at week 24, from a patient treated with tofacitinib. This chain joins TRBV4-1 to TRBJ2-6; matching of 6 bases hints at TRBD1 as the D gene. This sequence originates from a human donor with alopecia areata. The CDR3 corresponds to CASSQDWGPGANVLTF. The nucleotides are TGCGCCAGCAGCCAAGATTGGGGGCCTGGGGCCAACGTCCTGACTTTC.